Reported below is one TCR beta chain. This clone was seen more than once but under ten times. Its antigen is unknown. No clone much larger than this one lies a single base away; base qualities are absent. These data originate in a study of cytomegalovirus exposure and HLA in healthy donors (TCRdb year 2017). Regarding the research as a whole: According to an earlier analysis of a few hundred of the donors, about 179 million T cells yielded over 100 million unique TCR beta sequences and about 300 Gb of sequence data. Roughly five DR-DQ haplotypes were handled as single units for association and clustering because linkage in the cohort was strong. Among roughly 400 genotyped donors of the cohort, an average of about 240,000 unique TCR beta nucleotide sequences was sequenced per donor, of which roughly 17% were non-productive. In addition to the first cohort of 666 subjects, a separate validation cohort of approximately 130 different subjects was used. HLA typing included class I and class II loci at four-digit resolution. A later analysis re-analyzed previously published TCR beta repertoires from roughly 690 donors and added high-resolution HLA genotyping to study TCR occurrence patterns. Alongside the repertoire data, information on donor age, sex, ethnicity and CMV serostatus was compiled. In a later genetic analysis, genome-wide SNP genotypes for about 55% of the 666 donors were used, and that subset was treated as a discovery cohort. An earlier analysis of some 500 of the donors used high-throughput TCR beta sequencing to judge whether each TCR beta V gene segment behaved as functional or pseudogenic. The study was designed to test whether signatures of past pathogen exposure could be identified by cataloging public T cell receptors. All discovery cohort repertoires had been generated on a single sequencing platform. The later analysis used no new phenotypic data to find candidate immune exposures, relying instead on TCR beta sequences and their occurrence across donors. Typing coverage varied by locus: about 629-630 donors for A, B, C, DRB1 and DQB1; approximately 500 for DQA1; about 590 for DPA1; 400 to 480 for DPB1. Approximately 300 gigabases of sequencing data and tens of millions of unique TCR sequences made up an early release that covered approximately 620 HLA-typed donors. The study used immunosequencing to profile the T cell repertoires of approximately 650 subjects and linked those repertoires to cytomegalovirus serostatus. The study combined high-throughput TCR immunosequencing, statistical association of individual TCRs with disease status, and machine learning to predict cytomegalovirus infection status. The genetic ancestry cluster associated with self-reported Caucasian donors included around 76% of the roughly 400 genotyped donors.

The cohort consisted of 666 healthy bone marrow donors. At the time of sampling, every cohort member was nominally healthy, though immune exposures that went unrecorded were likely present. The donor was CMV seropositive and belonged to the group of around 300 seropositive cohort members. A peripheral blood sample was provided by each donor, and peripheral blood mononuclear cells were used for TCR beta sequencing. Genomic DNA extraction from the blood cell samples was performed with the Qiagen DNeasy Blood Extraction Kit. Library preparation employed the immunoSEQ multiplex PCR assay. For the multiplex PCR, a mixture combining 60 forward primers for TCR Vbeta segments and 13 reverse primers for TCR Jbeta segments was used. A multiplex PCR assay on genomic DNA amplified the CDR3 region of rearranged TCR beta genes. Amplified TCR beta libraries were sequenced as 87-base-pair reads on the Illumina HiSeq System. In the authors' own workflow: Across the roughly 670 repertoires, a later analysis counted approximately 83 million unique TCR beta chains, roughly 11 million of which were shared by at least two donors. Raw reads were error-corrected and collapsed into unique sequences by a nearest-neighbor algorithm in which closely related sequences were merged to remove PCR and sequencing errors. CDR3 sequences were aligned to IMGT reference sequences to assign V, D and J gene segments. For a sequence to be retained, a match of at least six nucleotides was required to both a V gene segment and a J gene segment. Rearrangements were called productive when the CDR3 lacked stop codons and stayed in frame with V and J; all others were non-productive. CDR3 was defined according to IMGT convention as the region running from the second conserved V-encoded cysteine to the conserved J-encoded phenylalanine. The earlier analysis of 587 of the donors excluded any sequence lacking an unambiguous match to a single V gene segment. In an earlier analysis of some 590 of the donors, a V segment was called functional when productive rearrangements were above 56.7%, and segregating when the standard deviation between donors exceeded 5%. A statistical classification framework was developed to diagnose cytomegalovirus status using the catalog of TCR beta chain sequences. A later analysis assigned V and J genes by comparing TCR nucleotide sequences with IMGT/GENE-DB human TR gene sequences. In a later analysis, CDR3 sequences and most-parsimonious VDJ recombination scenarios were assigned using the TCRdist pipeline. In a later analysis, every TCR beta chain was defined by the combination of its CDR3 amino acid sequence and its V-gene family, and reads without a unique V-gene family were dropped. A later analysis removed 500 to 600 highly shared, low-generation-probability nucleotide sequences to deal with suspected cross-contamination and a sequencing artifact. In a later analysis, a clonal expansion index for each public chain was calculated from normalized within-repertoire ranks of inferred template counts. In a later analysis, generation probabilities were computed with a VDJ recombination model fitted to out-of-frame rearrangements, and the resulting probabilities were checked against IGoR. Hypergeometric tests were used in a later analysis to score TCR-TCR, TCR-HLA and TCR-CMV co-occurrence, with a repertoire-size bias correction applied to the TCR pairs. To estimate false discovery rates, a later analysis permuted the HLA or CMV assignments 20 times. In a later analysis, co-occurring TCRs were grouped using DBSCAN, with TCRdist sequence similarity added in when clustering inside HLA-allele-positive subsets. Co-occurrence clustering excluded repertoires with fewer than 30,000 or more than 120,000 public chains, plus five with anomalous nucleotide sharing. In TCRdb, the immuneACCESS table is reduced to in-frame sequences with V and J assigned. These tables do not hold every clone; where another copy was compared, an unresolved V gene accounts for under half, and the others remain unexplained. V and J calls and clone size follow that table, whereas D and trimming were derived from the DNA. For this sample there are some 170,000 clones; roughly four fifths appear just once. More than 0.9% of the sample belongs to the ten largest clones.

Summary of the overall study and its limitations: A further reported finding was that TCR beta sequences accurately predicted the HLA-A and HLA-B alleles for most subjects in the first cohort. Compared with the 666-donor mean, donors in an Asian-associated ancestry cluster had fewer N-insertions in productive TCRs, according to a later genetic analysis. Correlated functional status among segregating V segments might be attributable to linkage disequilibrium, but an unknown experimental factor could not be ruled out. A later analysis reported that several top co-occurrence clusters appeared linked to parvovirus B19, influenza, CMV and Epstein-Barr virus. The classifier was reported to diagnose cytomegalovirus status with high specificity and sensitivity in both the original and validation cohorts. Because counts were too low, more than 15 rarely observed V segments, including chromosome 9 orphons, were left out of the earlier analysis of 587 of the donors. Roughly uniform sequencing depth across donors was assumed in presence/absence analyses, although this assumption may not hold. Most TCR sequences were observed very rarely across donors, whereas some public TCRs were present in many individuals. The 87-base-pair reads could not distinguish some IMGT-functional V segments, including TRBV6-2 and TRBV6-3, so those segments were excluded. The sequencing pipeline was judged likely to have produced a cluster of highly shared sequence variants as a technical artifact. A later analysis found that TCR association rates varied across HLA loci, with DRB1 alleles showing the most associated TCRs and HLA-C alleles the fewest. The cohort was sequenced for TCR beta chains only, and without alpha or paired-chain data the features that could be detected were limited. Three of the identified cytomegalovirus-associated TCR beta chains were confirmed in vitro to be specific for cytomegalovirus antigens. In an earlier analysis of about 600 of the donors, most TCR beta V segments appeared in productive rearrangements about 87% or about 30% of the time, broadly matching IMGT annotations. A later genetic analysis associated a missense DCLRE1C variant with V-gene and J-gene trimming of TCR beta chains, and an independent cohort replicated the association. When HLA alleles, especially DR and DQ, strongly co-occurred, TCR associations were difficult to assign to individual alleles. A later analysis found that HLA-associated TCR beta chains were more clonally expanded and had lower generation probabilities than equally common non-associated chains. Most CMV-associated TCR beta chains appeared to be HLA-restricted in a later analysis, and the HLA associations seemed to be driven largely by CMV exposure. Because HLA typing was missing for some donors at each locus, association tests included only the typed subset. It was suggested by the authors that the approach could potentially be generalized to other disease states and immunological phenotypes. A total of 150 to 200 TCR beta chains were listed by the study as associated with cytomegalovirus. CMV serostatus was the only immune exposure information available for the cohort. At a false discovery rate of 0.05, a later analysis linked fewer than 20,000 TCR beta sequences to specific HLA alleles.

Cut back by 8 bases and 0 bases, the V and J ends lie 14 bases apart. The CDR3 sequence holds 15 residues, the cysteine and phenylalanine included. Of the read, only the CDR3 DNA is kept; its 45 bases are in frame from base 1. From a lookup of the germline V gene, CDR1 and CDR2 are SNHLY and FYNNEI. The rearranged chain carries TRBV2 and TRBJ2-1; the D gene is possibly TRBD2, with 6 bases matching. This TCR came from a girl aged 2 to 9 in good health and CMV-seropositive. What was sequenced was PBMCs. The base sequence is TGTGCCAGCGGGAGGCGGGGTAGCTCCTACAATGAGCAGTTCTTC. This codes for CASGRRGSSYNEQFF.